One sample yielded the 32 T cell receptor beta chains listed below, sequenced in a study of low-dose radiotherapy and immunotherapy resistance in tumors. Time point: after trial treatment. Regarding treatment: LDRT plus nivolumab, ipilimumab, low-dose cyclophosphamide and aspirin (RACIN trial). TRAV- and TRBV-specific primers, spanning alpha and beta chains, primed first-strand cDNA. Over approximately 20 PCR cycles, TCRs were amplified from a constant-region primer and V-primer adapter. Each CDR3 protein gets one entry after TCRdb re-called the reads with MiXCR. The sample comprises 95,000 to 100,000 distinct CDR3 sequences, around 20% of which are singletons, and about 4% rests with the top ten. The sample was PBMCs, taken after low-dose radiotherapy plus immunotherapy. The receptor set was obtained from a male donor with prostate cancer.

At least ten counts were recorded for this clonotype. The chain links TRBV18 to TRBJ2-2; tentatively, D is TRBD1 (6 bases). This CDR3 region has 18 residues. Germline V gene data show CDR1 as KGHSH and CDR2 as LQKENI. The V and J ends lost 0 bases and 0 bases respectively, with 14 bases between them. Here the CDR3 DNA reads TGTGCCAGCTCACCACCGAGCGCAGGGGCCACGAACACCGGGGAGCTGTTTTTT. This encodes CASSPPSAGATNTGELFF.

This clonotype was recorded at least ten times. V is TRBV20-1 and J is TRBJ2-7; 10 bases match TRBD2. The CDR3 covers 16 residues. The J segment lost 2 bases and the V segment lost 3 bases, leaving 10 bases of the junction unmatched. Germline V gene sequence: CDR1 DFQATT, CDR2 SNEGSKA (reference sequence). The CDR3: CSARPGTSVLTYEQYF. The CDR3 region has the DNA TGCAGTGCTAGGCCCGGGACTAGCGTCCTGACCTACGAGCAGTACTTC.

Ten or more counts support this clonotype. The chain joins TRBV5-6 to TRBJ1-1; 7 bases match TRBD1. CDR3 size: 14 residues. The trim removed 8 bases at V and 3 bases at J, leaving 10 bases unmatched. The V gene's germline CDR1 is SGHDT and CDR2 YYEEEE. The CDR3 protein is CASTRGGRDTEAFF. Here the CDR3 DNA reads TGTGCCAGTACCAGGGGGGGGAGGGACACTGAAGCTTTCTTT.

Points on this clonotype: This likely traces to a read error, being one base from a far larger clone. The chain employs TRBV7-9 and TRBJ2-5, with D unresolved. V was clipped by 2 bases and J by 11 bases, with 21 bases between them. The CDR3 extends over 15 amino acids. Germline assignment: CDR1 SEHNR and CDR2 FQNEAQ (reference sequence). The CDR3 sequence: CASSLIPSSDNEQYF. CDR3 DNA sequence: TGTGCCAGCAGCTTAATCCCCAGCTCAGACAATGAGCAGTACTTC.

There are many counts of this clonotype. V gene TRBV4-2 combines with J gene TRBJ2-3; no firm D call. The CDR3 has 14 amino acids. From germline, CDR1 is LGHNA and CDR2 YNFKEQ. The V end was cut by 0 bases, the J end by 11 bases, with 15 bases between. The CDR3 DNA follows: TGTGCCAGCAGCCAAGATAGTAAAGGACGGCGGCAGTATTTT. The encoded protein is CASSQDSKGRRQYF.

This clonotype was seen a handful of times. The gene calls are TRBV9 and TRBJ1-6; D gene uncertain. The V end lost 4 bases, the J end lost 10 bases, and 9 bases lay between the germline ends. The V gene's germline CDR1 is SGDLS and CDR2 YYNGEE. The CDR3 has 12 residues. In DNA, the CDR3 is TGTGCCAGCAGCCGGGATCAATCACCCCTCCACTTT. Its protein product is CASSRDQSPLHF.

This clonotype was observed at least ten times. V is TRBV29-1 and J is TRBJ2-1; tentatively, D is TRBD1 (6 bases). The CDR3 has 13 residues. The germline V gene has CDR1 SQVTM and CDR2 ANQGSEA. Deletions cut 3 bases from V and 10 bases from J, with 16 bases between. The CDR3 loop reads CSVEVQAGDEQFF. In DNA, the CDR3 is TGCAGCGTTGAGGTCCAGGCAGGGGACGAGCAGTTCTTC.

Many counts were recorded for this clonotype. The CDR3 protein is CAISEGGGQPQHF. The DNA of the CDR3 is TGTGCCATCAGTGAGGGAGGTGGTCAGCCCCAGCATTTT. J is TRBJ1-5 and V is TRBV10-3; D is ambiguous. Trimming took 2 bases from V and 6 from J, leaving 8 bases between them. The CDR3 totals 13 residues. The V gene's germline CDR1 is ENHRY and CDR2 SYGVKD.

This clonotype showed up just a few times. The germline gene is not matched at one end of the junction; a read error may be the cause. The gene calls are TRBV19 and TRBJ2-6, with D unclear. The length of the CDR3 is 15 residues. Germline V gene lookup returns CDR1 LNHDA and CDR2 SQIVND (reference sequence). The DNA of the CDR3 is TGTGCCAGCAGTATTGGGGTCTGGGGGGCCAACGTCCTGACTTTC. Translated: CASSIGVWGANVLTF.

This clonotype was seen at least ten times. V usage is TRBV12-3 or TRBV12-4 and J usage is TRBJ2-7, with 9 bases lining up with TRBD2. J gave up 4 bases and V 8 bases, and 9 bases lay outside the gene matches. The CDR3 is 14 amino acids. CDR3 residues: CASGMAGGPYEQYF. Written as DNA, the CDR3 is TGTGCCAGCGGGATGGCGGGGGGGCCGTACGAGCAGTACTTC.

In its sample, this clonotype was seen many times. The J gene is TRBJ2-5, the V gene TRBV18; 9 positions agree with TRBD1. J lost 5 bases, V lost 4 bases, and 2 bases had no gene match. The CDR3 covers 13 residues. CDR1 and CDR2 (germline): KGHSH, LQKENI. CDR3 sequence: CASSQQGAETQYF. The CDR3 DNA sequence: TGTGCCAGCTCACAACAGGGGGCCGAGACCCAGTACTTC.

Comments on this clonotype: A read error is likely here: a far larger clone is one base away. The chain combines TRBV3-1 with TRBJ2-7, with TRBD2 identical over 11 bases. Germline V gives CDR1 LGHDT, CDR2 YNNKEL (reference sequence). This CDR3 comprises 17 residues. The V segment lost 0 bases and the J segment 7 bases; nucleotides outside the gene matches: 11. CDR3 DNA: TGTGCCAGCAGCCAAGAGGGACTAGCGGAGCCCGTCAATGAGCAGTACTTC. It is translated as CASSQEGLAEPVNEQYF.

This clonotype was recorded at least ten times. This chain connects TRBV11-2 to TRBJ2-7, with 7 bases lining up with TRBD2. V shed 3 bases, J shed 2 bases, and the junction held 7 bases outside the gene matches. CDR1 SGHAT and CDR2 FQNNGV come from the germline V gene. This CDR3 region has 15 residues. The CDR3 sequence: CASSFPGLPPYEQYF. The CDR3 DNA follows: TGTGCCAGCAGCTTCCCGGGACTACCACCCTACGAGCAGTACTTC.

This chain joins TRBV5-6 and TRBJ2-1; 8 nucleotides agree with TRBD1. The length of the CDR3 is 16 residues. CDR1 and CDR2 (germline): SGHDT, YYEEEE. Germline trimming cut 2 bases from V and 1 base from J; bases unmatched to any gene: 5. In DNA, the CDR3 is TGTGCCAGCAGCTTCGGAACAGGGGGGTCCTACAATGAGCAGTTCTTC. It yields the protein CASSFGTGGSYNEQFF.

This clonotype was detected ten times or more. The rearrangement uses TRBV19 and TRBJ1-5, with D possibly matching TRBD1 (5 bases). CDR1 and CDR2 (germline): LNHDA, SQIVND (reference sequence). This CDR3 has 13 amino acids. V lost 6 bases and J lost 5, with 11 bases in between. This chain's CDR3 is CASRDTKDQPQHF. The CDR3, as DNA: TGTGCCAGTAGGGACACAAAAGATCAGCCCCAGCATTTT.

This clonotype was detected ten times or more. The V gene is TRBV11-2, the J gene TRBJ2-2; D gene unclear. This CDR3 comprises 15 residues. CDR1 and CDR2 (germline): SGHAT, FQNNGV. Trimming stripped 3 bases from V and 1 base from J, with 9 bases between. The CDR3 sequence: CASSFIGLNTGELFF. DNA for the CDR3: TGTGCCAGCAGCTTTATCGGTTTGAACACCGGGGAGCTGTTTTTT.

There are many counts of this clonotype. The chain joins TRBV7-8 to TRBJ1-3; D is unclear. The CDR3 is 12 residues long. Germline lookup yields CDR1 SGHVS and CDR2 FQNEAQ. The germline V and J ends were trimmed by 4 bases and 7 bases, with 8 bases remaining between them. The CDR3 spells CASSSGWNTIYF. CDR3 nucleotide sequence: TGTGCCAGCAGCTCCGGCTGGAACACCATATATTTT.

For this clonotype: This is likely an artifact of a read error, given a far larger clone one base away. For the CDR3, the DNA is TGTGCCAGCAGCTCCGGGACTAGAGCCGAGCAGTTCTTC. As protein: CASSSGTRAEQFF. The J gene is TRBJ2-1, the V gene TRBV5-5; 8 nucleotides agree with TRBD2. This CDR3 is built from 13 residues. Germline CDR1 and CDR2: SGHKS and YYEKEE (reference sequence). After removal of 3 bases from V and 10 bases from J, the junction contained 6 bases not matched to a gene.

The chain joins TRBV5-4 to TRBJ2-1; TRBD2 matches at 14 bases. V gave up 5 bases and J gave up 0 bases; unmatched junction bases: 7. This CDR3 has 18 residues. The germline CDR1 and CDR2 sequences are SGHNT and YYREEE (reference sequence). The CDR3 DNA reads TGTGCCAGCAGGGGGACTAGCGGGGGCCCAAGCTCCTACAATGAGCAGTTCTTC. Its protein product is CASRGTSGGPSSYNEQFF.

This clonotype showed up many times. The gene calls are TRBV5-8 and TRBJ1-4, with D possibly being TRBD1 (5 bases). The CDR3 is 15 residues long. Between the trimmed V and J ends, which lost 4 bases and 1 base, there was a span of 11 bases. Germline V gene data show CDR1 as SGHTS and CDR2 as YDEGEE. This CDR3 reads CASSPRGRTNEKLFF. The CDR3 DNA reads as TGTGCCAGCAGCCCGAGGGGCAGAACTAATGAAAAACTGTTTTTT.

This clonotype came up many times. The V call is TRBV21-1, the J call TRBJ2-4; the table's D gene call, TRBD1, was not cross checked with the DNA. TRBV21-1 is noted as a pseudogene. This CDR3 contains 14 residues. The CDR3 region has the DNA TGTGCCGGCCCCGAGGGGCTAGCCAAAAACATTCAGTACTTC. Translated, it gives CAGPEGLAKNIQYF.

In DNA, the CDR3 is TGTGCCAGCGCAAAGGGGGTTACCTACGAGCAGTACTTC. Its translation: CASAKGVTYEQYF. The V gene is TRBV11-2, the J gene TRBJ2-7, with D maybe TRBD1 (6 bases). CDR1 is SGHAT, CDR2 FQNNGV, per germline. The CDR3 spans 13 residues. V was cut by 8 bases and J by 2 bases, with 13 bases left in between.

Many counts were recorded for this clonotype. This CDR3 reads CASTIRGPSSYEQYF. The CDR3 DNA reads TGTGCCAGCACCATCAGGGGGCCTAGCTCCTACGAGCAGTACTTC. The chain recombines TRBV6-4 with TRBJ2-7, with 8 bases fitting TRBD1. The ends lost 7 bases at V and 0 bases at J; junction bases unmatched: 8. This CDR3 contains 15 residues. CDR1 and CDR2 (germline): MRHNA, SNTAGT.

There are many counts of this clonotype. The CDR3 region is CSVGLGVRGGDTGELFF. In DNA form, the CDR3 reads TGCAGCGTTGGTTTGGGTGTGAGGGGGGGAGACACCGGGGAGCTGTTTTTT. The chain couples TRBV29-1 to TRBJ2-2; a weak D match, TRBD2 (7 bases). The CDR3 loop spans 17 amino acids. The V gene lost 4 bases and the J gene lost 3 bases, with 21 bases spanning the gap. Germline V gene data show CDR1 as SQVTM and CDR2 as ANQGSEA.

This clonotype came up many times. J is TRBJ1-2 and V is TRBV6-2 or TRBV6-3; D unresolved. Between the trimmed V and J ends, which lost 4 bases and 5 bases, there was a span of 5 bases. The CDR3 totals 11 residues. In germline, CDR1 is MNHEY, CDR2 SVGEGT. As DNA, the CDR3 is TGTGCCAGCAGTTCGGGGTATGGCTACACCTTC. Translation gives CASSSGYGYTF.

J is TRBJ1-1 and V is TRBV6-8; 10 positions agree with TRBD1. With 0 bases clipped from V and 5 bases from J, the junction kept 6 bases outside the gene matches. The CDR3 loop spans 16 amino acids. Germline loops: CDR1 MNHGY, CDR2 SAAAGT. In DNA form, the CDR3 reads TGTGCCAGCAGTTACTCGTGGGGACAGGGGTGGACTGAAGCTTTCTTT. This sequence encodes CASSYSWGQGWTEAFF.

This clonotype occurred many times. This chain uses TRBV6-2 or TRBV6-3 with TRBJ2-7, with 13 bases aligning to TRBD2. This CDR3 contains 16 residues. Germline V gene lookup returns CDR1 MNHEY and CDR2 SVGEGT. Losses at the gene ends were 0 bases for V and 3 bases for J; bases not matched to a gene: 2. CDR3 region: CASSYSGLAGDYEQYF. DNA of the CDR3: TGTGCCAGCAGTTACTCCGGACTAGCGGGGGACTACGAGCAGTACTTC.

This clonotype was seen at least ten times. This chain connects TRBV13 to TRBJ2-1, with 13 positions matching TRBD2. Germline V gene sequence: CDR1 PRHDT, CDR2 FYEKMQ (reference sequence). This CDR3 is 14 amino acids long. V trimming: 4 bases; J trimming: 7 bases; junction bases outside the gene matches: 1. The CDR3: CASSSGLAGNEQFF. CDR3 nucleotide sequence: TGTGCCAGCAGCTCGGGACTAGCGGGGAATGAGCAGTTCTTC.

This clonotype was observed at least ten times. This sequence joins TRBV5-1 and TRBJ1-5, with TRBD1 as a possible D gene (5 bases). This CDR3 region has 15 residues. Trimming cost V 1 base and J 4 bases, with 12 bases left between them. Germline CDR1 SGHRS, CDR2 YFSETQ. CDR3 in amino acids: CASSLTGHINQPQHF. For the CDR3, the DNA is TGCGCCAGCAGCTTGACCGGACACATAAATCAGCCCCAGCATTTT.

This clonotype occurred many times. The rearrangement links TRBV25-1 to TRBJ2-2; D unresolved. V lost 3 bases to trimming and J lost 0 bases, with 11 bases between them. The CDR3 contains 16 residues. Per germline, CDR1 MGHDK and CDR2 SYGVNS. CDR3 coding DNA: TGTGCCAGCAGTGAGACTTGGGTCCCGAACACCGGGGAGCTGTTTTTT. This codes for CASSETWVPNTGELFF.

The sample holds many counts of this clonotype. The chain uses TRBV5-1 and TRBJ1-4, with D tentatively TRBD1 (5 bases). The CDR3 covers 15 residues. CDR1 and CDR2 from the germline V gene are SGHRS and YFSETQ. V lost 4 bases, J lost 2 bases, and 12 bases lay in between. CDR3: CASSPRGTTNEKLFF. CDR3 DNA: TGCGCCAGCAGCCCCCGAGGGACGACTAATGAAAAACTGTTTTTT.

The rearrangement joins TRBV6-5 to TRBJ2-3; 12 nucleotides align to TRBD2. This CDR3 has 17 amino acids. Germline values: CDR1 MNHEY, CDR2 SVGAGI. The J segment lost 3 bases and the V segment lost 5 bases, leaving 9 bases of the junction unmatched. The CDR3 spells CASSPLAGGHVTDTQYF. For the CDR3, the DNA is TGTGCCAGCAGTCCGCTAGCGGGGGGGCATGTGACAGATACGCAGTATTTT.